The rows below give T cell receptor beta chains drawn from one sample of a study of T cells after yellow fever vaccination. MiXCR was run by TCRdb on the 5' RACE reads, yielding one entry per CDR3 protein. The sample contains about 220,000 distinct CDR3 sequences, approximately 3.2% of which appear only once. Material: CD4+ T cells sorted from PBMCs, obtained 10 days after the yellow fever booster vaccination. Source of these receptors: a man between 18 and 35 years old who received the YFV17D yellow fever vaccine. The CDR3 runs from the conserved cysteine through the conserved F or W. A D gene is named only where the DNA matches it firmly. Not all rows give a size; the values are once, few, many and, for expanded clones, a class.

clone size: few; V gene: TRBV4-3; J gene: TRBJ1-3; D gene: .; CDR3 DNA: TGCGCCAGCAGCCAGAGAAACAGGGACACCATATATTTT; CDR3 protein: CASSQRNRDTIYF
clone size: .; V gene: TRBV11-2; J gene: TRBJ1-2; D gene: .; CDR3 DNA: TGTGCCAGCAGCTTAGGCGGATCTAACTATGGCTACACCTTC; CDR3 protein: CASSLGGSNYGYTF
clone size: few; V gene: TRBV5-1; J gene: TRBJ1-1; D gene: .; CDR3 DNA: TGCGCCAGCAGCTTGATCCCCGGGACGGCGAACACTGAAGCTTTCTTT; CDR3 protein: CASSLIPGTANTEAFF
clone size: many; V gene: TRBV28; J gene: TRBJ2-4; D gene: .; CDR3 DNA: TGTGCCAGCAATCCTATTGGAGAGACGGGACACAAAAACATTCAGTACTTC; CDR3 protein: CASNPIGETGHKNIQYF
clone size: .; V gene: TRBV7-2; J gene: TRBJ1-4; D gene: .; CDR3 DNA: TGTGCCAGCAGCTTTGCCGGGCTCGGTGAAAAACTGTTTTTT; CDR3 protein: CASSFAGLGEKLFF
clone size: many; V gene: TRBV5-1; J gene: TRBJ1-2; D gene: .; CDR3 DNA: TGCGCCAGCAGGCGTACAGGGACCTATGGCTACACCTTC; CDR3 protein: CASRRTGTYGYTF
clone size: few; V gene: TRBV5-4; J gene: TRBJ2-3; D gene: TRBD1; CDR3 DNA: TGTGCCAGCAGCGACCCGGGACAGGGCCCATACCTCACAGATACGCAGTATTTT; CDR3 protein: CASSDPGQGPYLTDTQYF
clone size: few; V gene: TRBV21-1; J gene: TRBJ2-7; D gene: .; CDR3 DNA: TGTGCCAGCAGCGCCTTGCTAGCGGGGATACTCTACGAGCAGTACTTC; CDR3 protein: CASSALLAGILYEQYF
clone size: many; V gene: TRBV18; J gene: TRBJ1-1; D gene: .; CDR3 DNA: TGTGCCAGCTCACCAACAGGGACTAACACTGAAGCTTTCTTT; CDR3 protein: CASSPTGTNTEAFF
clone size: many; V gene: TRBV20-1; J gene: TRBJ2-1; D gene: TRBD2; CDR3 DNA: TGCAGTGCTAGAGGCCTAGCGGGGGGCCTGAGCTCCTACAATGAGCAGTTCTTC; CDR3 protein: CSARGLAGGLSSYNEQFF
clone size: .; V gene: TRBV19; J gene: TRBJ2-2; D gene: TRBD2; CDR3 DNA: TGTGCCAGTAGAAGGACTAGCGGGGCCACCGGGGAGCTGTTTTTT; CDR3 protein: CASRRTSGATGELFF
clone size: few; V gene: TRBV4-3; J gene: TRBJ1-2; D gene: .; CDR3 DNA: TGCGCCAGCAGCCAAGGTATAGGAAGGCCCTATGGCTACACCTTC; CDR3 protein: CASSQGIGRPYGYTF
clone size: many; V gene: TRBV15; J gene: TRBJ1-6; D gene: .; CDR3 DNA: TGTGCCACCAGCAGGGACAGTTCTTATAATTCACCCCTCCACTTT; CDR3 protein: CATSRDSSYNSPLHF
clone size: many; V gene: TRBV5-1; J gene: TRBJ2-1; D gene: TRBD2; CDR3 DNA: TGCGCCAGCAGCTCACTAGCGGGGGGAGGCAATGAGCAGTTCTTC; CDR3 protein: CASSSLAGGGNEQFF
clone size: few; V gene: TRBV10-3; J gene: TRBJ2-2; D gene: .; CDR3 DNA: TGTGCCATCAGTGACTCAGTTACCGGGGAGCTGTTTTTT; CDR3 protein: CAISDSVTGELFF
clone size: few; V gene: TRBV12-3/TRBV12-4; J gene: TRBJ2-7; D gene: .; CDR3 DNA: TGTGCCAGCAAGGAGCAGGGGAGACACGAGCAGTACTTC; CDR3 protein: CASKEQGRHEQYF
clone size: few; V gene: TRBV5-1; J gene: TRBJ2-6; D gene: .; CDR3 DNA: TGCGCCAGCAGCTCGATGGACAGCTCTGGGGCCAACGTCCTGACTTTC; CDR3 protein: CASSSMDSSGANVLTF
clone size: .; V gene: TRBV9; J gene: TRBJ2-2; D gene: .; CDR3 DNA: TGTGCCAGCAGCTTCACGGCGTGGGGGCACCCCGGGGAGCTGTTTTTT; CDR3 protein: CASSFTAWGHPGELFF
clone size: few; V gene: TRBV4-3; J gene: TRBJ1-1; D gene: TRBD1; CDR3 DNA: TGCGCCAGCAGCCAGGGACAGTTCACTGAAGCTTTCTTT; CDR3 protein: CASSQGQFTEAFF
clone size: many; V gene: TRBV5-5; J gene: TRBJ1-4; D gene: .; CDR3 DNA: TGTGCCAGCAAAATCGGGACACCTAATGAAAAACTGTTTTTT; CDR3 protein: CASKIGTPNEKLFF
clone size: few; V gene: TRBV4-1; J gene: TRBJ1-4; D gene: .; CDR3 DNA: TGCGCCAGCAGCCAGAAAGTGTGGCGGGTCGGGCCAACTAATGAAAAACTGTTTTTT; CDR3 protein: CASSQKVWRVGPTNEKLFF
clone size: .; V gene: TRBV5-1; J gene: TRBJ1-5; D gene: .; CDR3 DNA: TGCGCCAGCAGCTTGGATGGGGAGGCAGGTCAGCCCCAGCATTTT; CDR3 protein: CASSLDGEAGQPQHF
clone size: medium-sized; V gene: TRBV4-1; J gene: TRBJ2-5; D gene: .; CDR3 DNA: TGCGCCAGCAGCCACCCCGGGCTTAGGGGGGGGGCGTTCCAAGAGACCCAGTACTTC; CDR3 protein: CASSHPGLRGGAFQETQYF
clone size: .; V gene: TRBV9; J gene: TRBJ1-3; D gene: .; CDR3 DNA: TGTGCCAGCAGCGTAGATATAGATTACTCTGGAAACACCATATATTTT; CDR3 protein: CASSVDIDYSGNTIYF
clone size: .; V gene: TRBV7-2; J gene: TRBJ1-6; D gene: .; CDR3 DNA: TGTGCCAGCAGCTTAGTATACAGGGAGTCACCCCTCCACTTT; CDR3 protein: CASSLVYRESPLHF
clone size: many; V gene: TRBV7-2; J gene: TRBJ1-2; D gene: .; CDR3 DNA: TGTGCCAGCAGCTCAGCTAGATATTATGGCTACACCTTC; CDR3 protein: CASSSARYYGYTF
clone size: many; V gene: TRBV5-1; J gene: TRBJ2-2; D gene: .; CDR3 DNA: TGCGCCAGCAGGGAAAACCTGAACACCGGGGAGCTGTTTTTT; CDR3 protein: CASRENLNTGELFF
clone size: .; V gene: TRBV4-3; J gene: TRBJ1-6; D gene: .; CDR3 DNA: TGCGCCAGCAGCCGAATATTTCCGGGACGGGGAAGCTCCTATAATTCACCCCTCCACTTT; CDR3 protein: CASSRIFPGRGSSYNSPLHF
clone size: many; V gene: TRBV6-2/TRBV6-3; J gene: TRBJ2-7; D gene: TRBD1; CDR3 DNA: TGTGCCAGCAGTTACGGTGACAGGGCGGCGCGGCAGTACTTC; CDR3 protein: CASSYGDRAARQYF